The 30 T cell receptor beta chains in this list originate from one sample, sequenced in a study of blood T cells in healthy people across ages (dated by TCRdb to the mid-2010s). Library method: 5' RACE. The second PCR ran for roughly 7 to 12 cycles and used a J-beta primer mix along with a sample-barcoded 5' primer. Using fastp at Q25 and MiXCR, TCRdb reprocessed the public reads and kept productive beta chains. Each entry merges the rows of one CDR3 protein and shows their most common DNA and genes. In all, the sample holds 1.5 million to 2 million distinct CDR3 sequences, and about two fifths of those were seen once. The top ten clones comprise roughly 23% of the sample. The specimen was blood. The receptors were gathered from a human donor in good health.

Concerning this clonotype itself: The germline gene is not matched at one end of the junction; a read error may be the cause. V and J are TRBV29-1 and TRBJ2-3, with no clear D. The CDR3 loop spans 13 amino acids. Germline V gives CDR1 SQVTM, CDR2 ANQGSEA. The CDR3 loop reads CSVGSRITNTQYF. The DNA for the CDR3 is TGCAGCGTTGGTTCCAGGATCACAAATACGCAGTATTTT.

The chain couples TRBV20-1 to TRBJ2-1, with 7 bases fitting TRBD1. The germline V gene encodes CDR1 DFQATT and CDR2 SNEGSKA (reference sequence). The CDR3 length is 14 residues. V lost 3 bases, J lost 5 bases, and 7 bases stayed unmatched. CDR3 DNA sequence: TGCAGTGCTAGGGAAGGGGGCATTAACAATGAGCAGTTCTTC. Translating it yields CSAREGGINNEQFF.

Comments on this clonotype: One junction end does not reproduce the germline sequence, and a read error may be involved. This chain links TRBV9 with TRBJ2-1; the match to TRBD2 covers 9 bases. There are 15 residues in the CDR3. Germline-derived CDR1 and CDR2 are SGDLS and YYNGEE. The CDR3 loop reads CAGSVSGLAMNEQFF. DNA of the CDR3: TGTGCCGGCAGCGTCTCAGGACTAGCGATGAATGAGCAGTTCTTC.

This clonotype was detected a few times. This chain joins TRBV2 and TRBJ2-1; TRBD2 matches 8 bases. This CDR3 comprises 13 residues. Germline V gene data show CDR1 as SNHLY and CDR2 as FYNNEI. After removal of 10 bases from V and 3 bases from J, the junction contained 5 bases not matched to a gene. The CDR3 nucleotides read TGTGCCATTGTAGCGGGGAGCTACAATGAGCAGTTCTTC. It specifies CAIVAGSYNEQFF.

This clonotype was counted between two and nine times. The rearrangement joins TRBV20-1 to TRBJ1-2; TRBD1 might be the D (6 bases). This CDR3 spans 13 amino acids. V was pared by 5 bases and J by 10 bases, with 20 bases between. Germline V gene lookup returns CDR1 DFQATT and CDR2 SNEGSKA (reference sequence). CDR3 protein: CSAPGGAGDDYTF. CDR3 nucleotides: TGCAGTGCTCCCGGGGGGGCTGGGGATGACTACACCTTC.

Only a few counts were recorded for this clonotype. The chain is built from TRBV28 and TRBJ1-1; D call uncertain. This CDR3 spans 16 amino acids. Germline CDR1 and CDR2: MDHEN and SYDVKM. V shed 5 bases and J shed 2 bases, with 18 bases lying between them. This CDR3 is CASSPPLLTRNTEAFF. The CDR3 DNA reads TGTGCCAGCAGTCCCCCCTTACTAACCCGAAACACTGAAGCTTTCTTT.

The V call is TRBV28, the J call TRBJ2-1; no definite D call. Germline values: CDR1 MDHEN, CDR2 SYDVKM. CDR3 length: 13 amino acids. Trimming pared 9 bases from V and 0 bases from J, leaving 9 bases between. CDR3 in DNA: TGTGCCAGTGGGATAGCCTCCTACAATGAGCAGTTCTTC. Its translation: CASGIASYNEQFF.

This clonotype was detected only once. The CDR3 loop is CASRVGGGADTQYF. The CDR3 bases are TGCGCCAGCAGAGTTGGCGGGGGTGCAGATACGCAGTATTTT. The chain joins TRBV5-1 to TRBJ2-3; 7 bases fit TRBD2. This CDR3 contains 14 residues. V shed 5 bases and J 4 bases; nucleotides not matched to a gene: 7. Germline CDR1 and CDR2: SGHRS and YFSETQ.

V gene TRBV6-2 or TRBV6-3 combines with J gene TRBJ2-4; the D gene is possibly TRBD2 (5 bases). The end of the DNA fits TRBJ2-7 better, so the J call may be wrong. The CDR3 loop spans 13 amino acids. The germline gives CDR1 MNHEY, CDR2 SVGEGT. The CDR3 spells CASSYSGVDEQYF. The CDR3 DNA is TGTGCCAGCAGTTACTCCGGGGTGGACGAGCAGTACTTC.

The chain recombines TRBV7-6 with TRBJ1-2, with a possible D match to TRBD1 (6 bases). CDR1 and CDR2 (germline): SGHVS, FNYEAQ. This CDR3 is built from 17 residues. Trimming took 1 base from V and 0 from J, leaving 15 bases between them. The CDR3 protein is CASSLDLPDSTNYGYTF. The CDR3 DNA is TGTGCCAGCAGCTTAGATCTACCGGACAGTACTAACTATGGCTACACCTTC.

This clonotype was seen ten or more times. The genes are TRBV2 and TRBJ2-7, with D possibly being TRBD2 (5 bases). The CDR3 totals 13 residues. V was clipped by 1 base and J by 5 bases, with 9 bases between them. Germline V gene lookup returns CDR1 SNHLY and CDR2 FYNNEI. The CDR3 nucleotides are TGTGCCAGCAGTGAAGTTCGAGGGAACGAGCAGTACTTC. This translates into CASSEVRGNEQYF. Complete variable domain (other parts from reference TRBV2 and TRBJ2-7): EPEVTQTPSHQVTQMGQEVILRCVPISNHLYFYWYRQILGQKVEFLVSFYNNEISEKSEIFDDQFSVERPDGSNFTLKIRSTKLEDSAMYFCASSEVRGNEQYFGPGTRLTVT.

This clonotype was seen a handful of times. The rearrangement links TRBV28 to TRBJ2-7, with a tentative D call TRBD2 (5 bases). Per the germline V gene, CDR1 is MDHEN and CDR2 is SYDVKM. The length of the CDR3 is 13 residues. The CDR3 here is CAAADGSTYEQYF. CDR3 nucleotides: TGTGCGGCGGCGGATGGGAGTACCTACGAGCAGTACTTC.

There are a few counts of this clonotype. The chain recombines TRBV5-6 with TRBJ1-1; a possible D gene is TRBD1 (6 bases). The CDR3 covers 16 residues. Trimming took 2 bases from V and 0 from J, leaving 14 bases between them. Germline V gene lookup returns CDR1 SGHDT and CDR2 YYEEEE. The CDR3 spells CASSLRSGTMNTEAFF. CDR3 DNA: TGTGCCAGCAGCTTAAGGTCAGGGACAATGAACACTGAAGCTTTCTTT.

This clonotype occurred a few times. V usage is TRBV2 and J usage is TRBJ2-5; the D gene is possibly TRBD1 (6 bases). The CDR3 sequence is 13 residues long. Trimming left V 9 bases short and J 0 bases short, with 11 bases between. The V gene's germline CDR1 is SNHLY and CDR2 FYNNEI. The CDR3 sequence: CARRTENQETQYF. CDR3 nucleotide sequence: TGTGCCAGGCGGACAGAAAACCAAGAGACCCAGTACTTC.

Only a few counts were recorded for this clonotype. V gene TRBV6-6 combines with J gene TRBJ2-5; 10 positions match TRBD1. The DNA end lines up better with TRBJ2-7; the J call may be wrong. This CDR3 contains 15 residues. Germline V CDR1 and CDR2: MNHNY, SVGAGI (reference sequence). The DNA of the CDR3 is TGTGCCAGCAGTGCTCTCGGGACAGGGGATAACGAGCAGTACTTC. Translated: CASSALGTGDNEQYF.

In its sample, this clonotype was seen a few times. The chain couples TRBV20-1 to TRBJ1-1; 8 nucleotides line up with TRBD1. The CDR3 totals 14 residues. After removal of 3 bases from V and 1 base from J, the junction contained 4 bases not matched to a gene. CDR1 and CDR2 from the germline V gene are DFQATT and SNEGSKA (reference sequence). The CDR3 sequence: CSASQGARNTEAFF. In DNA, the CDR3 is TGCAGTGCTAGCCAGGGGGCGCGGAACACTGAAGCTTTCTTT.

This clonotype was detected a few times. This sequence joins TRBV20-1 and TRBJ2-1; D is perhaps TRBD1 (5 bases). Trimming pared 3 bases from V and 10 bases from J, leaving 10 bases between. The CDR3 sequence is 11 residues long. Per the germline V gene, CDR1 is DFQATT and CDR2 is SNEGSKA (reference sequence). CDR3 sequence: CSARVDIEQFF. The CDR3 coding sequence is TGCAGTGCTAGGGTGGACATCGAGCAGTTCTTC.

The V and J genes are TRBV7-2 and TRBJ2-3, with 8 positions matching TRBD1. The CDR3 length is 14 residues. J gave up 7 bases and V 5 bases, and 8 bases lay outside the gene matches. Germline V gene lookup returns CDR1 SGHTA and CDR2 FQGNSA. Written as DNA, the CDR3 is TGTGCCAGCAGCCCGCAGGGGGCGATGAATACGCAGTATTTT. The encoded protein is CASSPQGAMNTQYF.

The chain uses TRBV10-3 and TRBJ1-1; D uncertain. The germline gives CDR1 ENHRY, CDR2 SYGVKD. Trimming took off 6 bases at V and 0 bases at J, with 5 bases between the two ends. The CDR3 is 12 residues long. The CDR3 sequence is CAIRTVNTEAFF. The CDR3 DNA follows: TGTGCCATCAGGACGGTGAACACTGAAGCTTTCTTT.

CDR3 sequence reads: CASAREGLAWETQYF. The CDR3 DNA follows: TGTGCCAGCGCGAGGGAGGGACTAGCGTGGGAGACCCAGTACTTC. The rearrangement joins TRBV3-1 to TRBJ2-5; TRBD2 aligns across 10 bases. Germline CDR1 is LGHDT and CDR2 is YNNKEL (reference sequence). Trimming took 8 bases from V and 5 from J; bases not matched to a gene: 11. The CDR3 is 15 amino acids.

The chain couples TRBV14 to TRBJ1-6; no definite D call. Trimming cost V 2 bases and J 10 bases, with 9 bases left between them. The germline V gene has CDR1 SGHDN and CDR2 FVKESK. The CDR3 has 13 residues. The CDR3 loop reads CASSQNSWSPLHF. CDR3 nucleotide sequence: TGTGCCAGCAGCCAAAATAGTTGGTCACCCCTCCACTTT.

This clonotype was seen a handful of times. The V call is TRBV6-1, the J call TRBJ2-7; 8 nucleotides line up with TRBD2. The V and J ends lost 3 bases and 3 bases, in that order; junction bases with no gene match: 4. The CDR3 loop spans 14 amino acids. Looked up from germline, CDR1 is MNHNS and CDR2 is SASEGT. The CDR3 DNA is TGTGCCAGCAGTGAGCGTCGGGGGGGCTACGAGCAGTACTTC. It yields the protein CASSERRGGYEQYF.

In its sample, this clonotype was seen a few times. This rearrangement joins TRBV10-3 to TRBJ1-5, with TRBD1 as a possible D gene (5 bases). Germline CDR1 is ENHRY and CDR2 is SYGVKD. The V and J ends lost 0 bases and 5 bases respectively, with 11 bases between them. This CDR3 has 15 residues. The CDR3 loop reads CAISESNGGDQPQHF. CDR3 nucleotides: TGTGCCATCAGTGAGTCGAACGGGGGAGATCAGCCCCAGCATTTT.

This chain uses TRBV20-1 with TRBJ1-2, with a weak D call TRBD1 (5 bases). The CDR3 runs 12 residues. Germline CDR1 reads DFQATT; CDR2 reads SNEGSKA (reference sequence). Trimming shortened V by 5 bases and J by 8 bases, and 15 bases separated the two germline ends. The CDR3 here is CSASRDWTGYTF. In DNA form, the CDR3 reads TGCAGTGCTTCCAGGGACTGGACGGGCTACACCTTC.

This clonotype was recorded a few times. This chain uses TRBV12-3 or TRBV12-4 with TRBJ1-2, with D hard to call. V lost 5 bases, J lost 4 bases, and 17 bases lay in between. The CDR3 covers 15 residues. CDR3 nucleotide sequence: TGTGCCAGCAGTGTCCGCCGGGAGGAAGGCTATGGCTACACCTTC. Translated: CASSVRREEGYGYTF.

This clonotype turned up a few times. At one end, the junction sequence differs from germline, possibly due to a read error. Here the CDR3 DNA reads TGTGCCAGCAGCTTAGATAAGAAAAGCATAGATACGCAGTATTTT. Its translation: CASSLDKKSIDTQYF. The chain has TRBV11-2 and TRBJ2-3; D uncertain. The CDR3 runs 15 residues. Germline CDR1 and CDR2: SGHAT and FQNNGV. Full variable domain (rest looked up from reference TRBV11-2 and TRBJ2-3): EAGVAQSPRYKIIEKRQSVAFWCNPISGHATLYWYQQILGQGPKLLIQFQNNGVVDDSQLPKDRFSAERLKGVDSTLKIQPAKLEDSAVYLCASSLDKKSIDTQYFGPGTRLTVL.

The chain combines TRBV10-3 with TRBJ1-2, with 7 bases aligning to TRBD1. There are 13 residues in the CDR3. CDR1 is ENHRY, CDR2 SYGVKD, per germline. V lost 11 bases to trimming and J lost 2 bases; unmatched junction nucleotides: 8. As DNA, the CDR3 is TGTGCCGTGGGGAGACAGGGAAACTATGGCTACACCTTC. This codes for CAVGRQGNYGYTF.

This clonotype has only a few counts. For the CDR3, the DNA is TGTGCCAGCACCGTTTTCCCCGGGTCTTCTACCTACGAGCAGTACTTC. This encodes CASTVFPGSSTYEQYF. The chain recombines TRBV2 with TRBJ2-7; D is uncertain. Trimming took 7 bases from V and 2 from J, leaving 21 bases between them. CDR1 is SNHLY and CDR2 is FYNNEI in the germline V gene. This CDR3 has 16 residues.

The chain carries TRBV7-3 and TRBJ2-3; TRBD2 matches at 7 bases. Germline V gene data show CDR1 as SGHTA and CDR2 as FQGTGA. The CDR3 extends over 13 amino acids. Trimming at V came to 11 bases and at J to 1 base, leaving 6 bases not matched to a gene. This chain's CDR3 is CASKRGGTDTQYF. CDR3 DNA: TGTGCCTCAAAGCGGGGAGGCACAGATACGCAGTATTTT.

As for this clonotype: This may come from a read error, since a much larger clone is one base off. The chain combines TRBV29-1 with TRBJ2-1; D might be TRBD2 (5 bases). This CDR3 is 13 amino acids long. From germline, CDR1 is SQVTM and CDR2 ANQGSEA. V lost 2 bases, J lost 13 bases, and 18 bases lay in between. The CDR3, as DNA: TGCAGCGTTGAAAGGGTTGTTGGGGAGACCCAGTTCTTC. Amino acid sequence: CSVERVVGETQFF.